This TCR beta chain comes out of a study of identical twins. The V and J ends lost 2 bases and 4 bases, in that order; junction bases with no gene match: 5. The CDR3 totals 15 residues. Germline CDR1 SGHTA, CDR2 FQGNSA. Overall study results and limits: The authors noted that invariant MAIT and iNKT cells could partly confound zero-insertion analyses. The abundant beta clonotypes from cord blood had fewer insertions, and memory repertoires had none of this.

The donors were all healthy and Caucasian. Comments on this clonotype: Antigen specificity is unknown.

TCRdb itself ran the 5' RACE reads through MiXCR, one entry per CDR3 protein. The sample carries some 1,700,000 distinct CDR3 sequences, roughly 35% recorded once. The receptor was isolated from a newborn girl in good health. V usage is TRBV7-2 and J usage is TRBJ2-3, with 8 nucleotides matching TRBD2. The sequencing input was cord blood. The CDR3 here is CASSLQAGEADTQYF. The CDR3 DNA reads TGTGCCAGCAGCTTACAAGCGGGAGAGGCAGATACGCAGTATTTT.